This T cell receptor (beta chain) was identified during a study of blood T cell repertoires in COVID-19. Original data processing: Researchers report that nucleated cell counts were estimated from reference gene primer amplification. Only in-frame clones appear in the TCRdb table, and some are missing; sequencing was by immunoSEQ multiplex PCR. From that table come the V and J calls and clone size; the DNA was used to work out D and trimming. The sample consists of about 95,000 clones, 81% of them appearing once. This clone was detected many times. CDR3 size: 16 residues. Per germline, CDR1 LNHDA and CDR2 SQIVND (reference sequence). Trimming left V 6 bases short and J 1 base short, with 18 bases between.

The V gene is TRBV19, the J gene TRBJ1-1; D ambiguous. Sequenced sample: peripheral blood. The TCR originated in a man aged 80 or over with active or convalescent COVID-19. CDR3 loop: CASRDGSLAANTEAFF. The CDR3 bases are TGTGCCAGTAGGGACGGGTCGCTAGCGGCGAACACTGAAGCTTTCTTT.